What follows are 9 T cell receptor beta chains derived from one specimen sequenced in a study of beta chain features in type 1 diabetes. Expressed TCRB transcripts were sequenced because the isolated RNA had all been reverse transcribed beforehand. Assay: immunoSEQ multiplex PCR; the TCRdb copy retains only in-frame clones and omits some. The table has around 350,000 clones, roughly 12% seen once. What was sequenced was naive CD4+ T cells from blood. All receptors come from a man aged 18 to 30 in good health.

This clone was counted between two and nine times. DNA of the CDR3: TGTGCCAGCAGCTCGCCCCCGGGACAGGGTAACGGAGTCTCCTACAATGAGCAGTTCTTC. The encoded protein is CASSSPPGQGNGVSYNEQFF. The V gene is TRBV4-2, the J gene TRBJ2-1, with 9 bases identical to TRBD1. The junction had 17 bases not matched to a gene; V was cut back by 5 bases and J by 0 bases. This CDR3 comprises 20 residues. Germline V gene lookup returns CDR1 LGHNA and CDR2 YNFKEQ.

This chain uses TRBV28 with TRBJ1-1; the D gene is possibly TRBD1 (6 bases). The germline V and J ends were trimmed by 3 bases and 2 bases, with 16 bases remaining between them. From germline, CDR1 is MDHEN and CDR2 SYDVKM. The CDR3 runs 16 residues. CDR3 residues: CASSFLQGRGNTEAFF. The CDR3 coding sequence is TGTGCCAGCAGTTTTCTACAGGGTCGTGGTAACACTGAAGCTTTCTTT.

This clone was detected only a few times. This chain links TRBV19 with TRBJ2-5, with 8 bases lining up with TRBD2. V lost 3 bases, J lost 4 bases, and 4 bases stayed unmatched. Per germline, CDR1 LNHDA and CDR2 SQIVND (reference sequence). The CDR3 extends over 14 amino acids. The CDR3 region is CASSMLAGGETQYF. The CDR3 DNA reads TGTGCCAGTAGTATGCTAGCGGGTGGAGAGACCCAGTACTTC.

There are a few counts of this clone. The chain's CDR3 is CASSSGLAGWNEQYF. The CDR3 DNA reads TGCGCCAGCAGCTCTGGCCTAGCGGGATGGAACGAGCAGTACTTC. V usage is TRBV5-1 and J usage is TRBJ2-7, with 9 bases aligning to TRBD2. Per the germline V gene, CDR1 is SGHRS and CDR2 is YFSETQ. With V trimmed by 3 bases and J by 5 bases, 9 bases remained unmatched. This CDR3 spans 15 amino acids.

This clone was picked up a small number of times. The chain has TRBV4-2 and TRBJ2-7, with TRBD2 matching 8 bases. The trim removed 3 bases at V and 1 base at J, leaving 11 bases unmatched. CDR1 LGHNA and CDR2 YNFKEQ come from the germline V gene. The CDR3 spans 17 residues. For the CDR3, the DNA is TGTGCCAGCAGCCATCCCCAATCCGGGACTAGTTCCTACGAGCAGTACTTC. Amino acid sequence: CASSHPQSGTSSYEQYF.

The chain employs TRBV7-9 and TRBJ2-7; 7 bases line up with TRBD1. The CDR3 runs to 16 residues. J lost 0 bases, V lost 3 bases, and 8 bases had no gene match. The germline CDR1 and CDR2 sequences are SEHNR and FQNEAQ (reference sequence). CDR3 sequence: CASSLWSQGNSYEQYF. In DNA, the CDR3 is TGTGCCAGCAGCTTGTGGTCACAGGGGAACTCCTACGAGCAGTACTTC.

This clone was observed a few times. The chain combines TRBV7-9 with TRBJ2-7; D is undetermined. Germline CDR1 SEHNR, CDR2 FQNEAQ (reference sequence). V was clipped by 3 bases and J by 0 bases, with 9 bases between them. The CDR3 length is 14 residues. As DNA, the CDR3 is TGTGCCAGCAGCTTGACACCCGTCTCCTACGAGCAGTACTTC. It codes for CASSLTPVSYEQYF.

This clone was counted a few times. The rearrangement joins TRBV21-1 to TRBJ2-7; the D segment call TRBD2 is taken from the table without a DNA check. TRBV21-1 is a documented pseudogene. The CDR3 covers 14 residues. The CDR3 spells CASPHGTSKGWQYF. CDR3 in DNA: TGTGCCAGCCCCCATGGGACTAGCAAGGGGTGGCAGTACTTC.

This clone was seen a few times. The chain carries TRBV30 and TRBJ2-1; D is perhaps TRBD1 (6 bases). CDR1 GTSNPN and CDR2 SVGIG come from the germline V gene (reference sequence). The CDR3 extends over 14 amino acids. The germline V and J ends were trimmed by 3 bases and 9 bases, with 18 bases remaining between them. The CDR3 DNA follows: TGTGCCTGGAGCCCGAGACTTGCCAGGGGTGAGCAGTTCTTC. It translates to CAWSPRLARGEQFF.